This T cell receptor (beta chain) was sequenced in a study of blood T cell repertoires in COVID-19. Study details: The United States, Italy and Spain provided the acute and convalescent COVID-19 samples.

CDR3 length: 17 amino acids. Germline values: CDR1 SGHTA, CDR2 FQGNSA. The cohort comprised adults aged about 18 to 90 years residing in 20 to 30 US areas. Self-reported history from a screening survey and questionnaire set each donor's cohort. In the authors' methods: For nucleated cells, counts were estimated from reference gene primer amplification. The protocol was immunoSEQ multiplex PCR, while the TCRdb copy is restricted to in-frame clones and leaves out a portion. V and J calls and clone size come straight from that table; D and trimming were deduced from the DNA. The table records around 230,000 clones, 85% to 90% of them present only once. Remarks on this clone: Mismatch with germline at one junction end may stem from a read error.

The receptor was isolated from a woman between 25 and 40 years old with acute COVID-19. The chain has TRBV7-2 and TRBJ1-6; 8 bases match TRBD1. Sequenced input: PBMCs or T cells enriched from blood (not recorded which). The CDR3 spells CASSLVSGGSSNSPLHF. In DNA, the CDR3 is TGTGCCAGCAGCTTAGTTTCAGGGGGCTCCTCTAATTCACCCCTCCACTTT.